Shown below are 30 T cell receptor beta chains from a single sample sequenced in a study of blood T cell repertoires in COVID-19. The assay was immunoSEQ multiplex PCR, and TCRdb's table has in-frame clones only and misses some. The table has roughly 240,000 clones, around 85% seen once; the top ten hold 9.1%. Sample: PBMCs or T cells enriched from blood (not recorded which). All receptors come from a woman aged 50 to 60 with acute COVID-19.

The rearrangement links TRBV11-1 to TRBJ1-2; tentative D call: TRBD1 (6 bases). V was clipped by 4 bases and J by 2 bases, with 17 bases between them. Per germline, CDR1 SGHAT and CDR2 FQDESV (reference sequence). The CDR3 contains 16 residues. In DNA form, the CDR3 reads TGTGCCAGCAGCTCAGATGTGCAGGGGACCAACTATGGCTACACCTTC. Protein product: CASSSDVQGTNYGYTF.

The chain links TRBV12-3 or TRBV12-4 to TRBJ1-1; unclear D gene. With 5 bases removed from V and 2 bases from J, the gap between germline ends came to 6 bases. CDR3 size: 12 residues. The CDR3 protein is CASSQTNTEAFF. The CDR3, as DNA: TGTGCCAGCAGTCAGACAAACACTGAAGCTTTCTTT.

The chain has TRBV15 and TRBJ2-1, with TRBD1 matching 10 bases. This CDR3 contains 14 residues. J lost 7 bases, V lost 5 bases, and 5 bases had no gene match. Germline values: CDR1 LNHNV, CDR2 YYDKDF (reference sequence). CDR3 amino acids: CATSGGQGRNEQFF. The CDR3 nucleotides read TGTGCCACCAGCGGGGGACAGGGGAGAAATGAGCAGTTCTTC.

This clone was counted between two and nine times. The rearrangement uses TRBV11-2 and TRBJ1-3, with 9 bases lining up with TRBD1. This CDR3 has 19 residues. Trimming at V came to 2 bases and at J to 3 bases, leaving 14 bases not matched to a gene. Germline loops: CDR1 SGHAT, CDR2 FQNNGV. DNA for the CDR3: TGTGCCAGCAGCTTACTACCGCAGCCGGGACAGGGAAGTGGAAACACCATATATTTT. This gives the protein CASSLLPQPGQGSGNTIYF.

This chain joins TRBV12-5 and TRBJ2-7; D is ambiguous. The CDR3 runs to 16 residues. Trimming shortened V by 5 bases and J by 0 bases, and 17 bases separated the two germline ends. Germline CDR1 and CDR2: LGHNT and FRNRAP. CDR3 in amino acids: CASGPPAVFSSYEQYF. The DNA of the CDR3 is TGTGCTAGTGGTCCCCCCGCCGTGTTCAGCTCCTACGAGCAGTACTTC.

This clone showed up just a few times. The chain combines TRBV14 with TRBJ1-6, with D perhaps TRBD1 (5 bases). Germline V gives CDR1 SGHDN, CDR2 FVKESK. The CDR3 runs 18 residues. Trimming shortened V by 1 base and J by 0 bases, and 13 bases separated the two germline ends. Written as DNA, the CDR3 is TGTGCCAGCAGCCAAGGTTGGGGCCGCCGCTCCTATAATTCACCCCTCCACTTT. Translated, it gives CASSQGWGRRSYNSPLHF.

V usage is TRBV19 and J usage is TRBJ1-1; D not certain. Germline V gives CDR1 LNHDA, CDR2 SQIVND (reference sequence). V lost 3 bases to trimming and J lost 1 base, with 12 bases between them. The CDR3 covers 15 residues. The CDR3, as DNA: TGTGCCAGTAGTATTGGACTTCTACAGAACACTGAAGCTTTCTTT. Translating gives CASSIGLLQNTEAFF.

The genes are TRBV19 and TRBJ1-5; 10 nucleotides align to TRBD1. CDR3 length: 16 amino acids. With 1 base clipped from V and 5 bases from J, the junction kept 5 bases outside the gene matches. The V gene's germline CDR1 is LNHDA and CDR2 SQIVND (reference sequence). The CDR3 spells CASSIAGQGLHQPQHF. In nucleotides, the CDR3 is TGTGCCAGTAGTATAGCGGGACAGGGGCTCCATCAGCCCCAGCATTTT.

The CDR3 here is CASSFLGDLEAFF. The CDR3, as DNA: TGCGCCAGCAGCTTCCTAGGGGATCTGGAAGCTTTCTTT. V is TRBV5-1 and J is TRBJ1-1; maybe TRBD1 (5 bases). Germline V CDR1 and CDR2: SGHRS, YFSETQ. The V and J ends lost 2 bases and 8 bases respectively, with 13 bases between them. CDR3 length equals 13 residues.

The J gene is TRBJ2-7, the V gene TRBV10-3, with 7 bases identical to TRBD1. Germline CDR1 ENHRY, CDR2 SYGVKD. Germline trimming cut 3 bases from V and 2 bases from J; bases unmatched to any gene: 4. This CDR3 has 14 residues. CDR3 residues: CAISDRDSTYEQYF. CDR3 DNA sequence: TGTGCCATCAGTGACCGGGACAGTACCTACGAGCAGTACTTC.

The chain combines TRBV4-1 with TRBJ1-1; weak D call: TRBD1 (6 bases). Germline CDR1 and CDR2: MGHRA and YSYEKL. This CDR3 spans 14 amino acids. V lost 4 bases and J 4 bases, leaving 13 bases between the germline ends. This CDR3 reads CASSPQGEATEAFF. The CDR3, as DNA: TGCGCCAGCAGCCCACAGGGTGAGGCCACTGAAGCTTTCTTT.

This chain connects TRBV6-5 to TRBJ1-2, with 8 bases fitting TRBD1. From germline, CDR1 is MNHEY and CDR2 SVGAGI. The CDR3 is made up of 15 amino acids. The trim removed 5 bases at V and 5 bases at J, leaving 10 bases unmatched. The chain's CDR3 is CASSTSGTGDYGYTF. In DNA form, the CDR3 reads TGTGCCAGCAGTACGTCCGGGACAGGAGATTATGGCTACACCTTC.

This sequence joins TRBV5-4 and TRBJ1-2; 8 bases are shared with TRBD1. Trimming cost V 2 bases and J 8 bases; bases outside gene matches: 8. Germline assignment: CDR1 SGHNT and CDR2 YYREEE (reference sequence). This CDR3 has 14 amino acids. The CDR3: CASSFGTGGHGYTF. Written as DNA, the CDR3 is TGTGCCAGCAGCTTCGGAACAGGGGGACACGGCTACACCTTC.

The gene calls are TRBV19 and TRBJ1-2; D perhaps matches TRBD1 (6 bases). The V end lost 6 bases, the J end lost 0 bases, and 23 bases lay between the germline ends. CDR3 size: 18 residues. CDR1 is LNHDA, CDR2 SQIVND, per germline (reference sequence). CDR3 in DNA: TGTGCCAGTAGGTCGGGGGGGCTGACTCGCTGGGCTAACTATGGCTACACCTTC. Its protein is CASRSGGLTRWANYGYTF.

V is TRBV30 and J is TRBJ1-2, with D uncertain. The germline V gene has CDR1 GTSNPN and CDR2 SVGIG (reference sequence). The CDR3 loop spans 13 amino acids. Trimming removed 7 bases at V and 8 bases at J, with 20 bases between. The CDR3 sequence: CASSQRQTGGYTF. The CDR3 nucleotides read TGTGCCTCTAGTCAGCGCCAGACGGGGGGCTACACCTTC.

V usage is TRBV7-9 and J usage is TRBJ1-2, with a possible D match to TRBD1 (6 bases). Trimming shortened V by 3 bases and J by 4 bases, and 15 bases separated the two germline ends. The CDR3 has 15 residues. Germline-derived CDR1 and CDR2 are SEHNR and FQNEAQ (reference sequence). In DNA form, the CDR3 reads TGTGCCAGCAGCTTTCAGGGGCGTGAGGTCTATGGCTACACCTTC. This sequence encodes CASSFQGREVYGYTF.

The chain uses TRBV10-3 and TRBJ2-7; the D is unclear. There are 11 residues in the CDR3. The germline V gene has CDR1 ENHRY and CDR2 SYGVKD. Trimming cost V 0 bases and J 7 bases, with 4 bases left between them. The CDR3 bases are TGTGCCATCAGTGAGTCGAGGGAGCAGTACTTC. Its translation is CAISESREQYF.

V and J are TRBV3-1 (or the pseudogene TRBV3-2) and TRBJ1-2, with D possibly matching TRBD1 (6 bases). Looked up from germline, CDR1 is LGHDT and CDR2 is YNNKEL (reference sequence). V shed 4 bases and J shed 4 bases, with 16 bases lying between them. The CDR3 loop spans 15 amino acids. CDR3 nucleotide sequence: TGTGCCAGCAGCCCCCGACTTCAGGGGACCTATGGCTACACCTTC. It specifies CASSPRLQGTYGYTF.

The J gene is TRBJ1-1, the V gene TRBV18; TRBD1 matches 7 bases. The CDR3 has 14 residues. Germline lookup yields CDR1 KGHSH and CDR2 LQKENI. With 3 bases clipped from V and 6 bases from J, the junction kept 7 bases outside the gene matches. CDR3 bases: TGTGCCAGCTCACCTGGGGGACAGAATTCTGAAGCTTTCTTT. Its translation is CASSPGGQNSEAFF.

The CDR3 loop reads CASSPGQGVVGELFF. The CDR3 DNA reads as TGTGCCAGTAGCCCGGGACAGGGGGTCGTCGGGGAGCTGTTTTTT. V is TRBV19 and J is TRBJ2-2; 11 nucleotides align to TRBD1. The CDR3 is 15 residues long. The trim removed 6 bases at V and 7 bases at J, leaving 7 bases unmatched. The germline gives CDR1 LNHDA, CDR2 SQIVND (reference sequence). Filled out from reference TRBV19 and TRBJ2-2, the complete variable domain reads DGGITQSPKYLFRKEGQNVTLSCEQNLNHDAMYWYRQDPGQGLRLIYYSQIVNDFQKGDIAEGYSVSREKKESFPLTVTSAQKNPTAFYLCASSPGQGVVGELFFGEGSRLTVL.

J is TRBJ2-5 and V is TRBV18, with 9 positions matching TRBD1. CDR1 is KGHSH and CDR2 is LQKENI in the germline V gene. The CDR3 runs to 13 residues. The ends lost 6 bases at V and 5 bases at J; junction bases unmatched: 4. The CDR3 coding sequence is TGTGCCAGCTCCCGAGGGACAGGGGAGACCCAGTACTTC. Translating it yields CASSRGTGETQYF.

A few counts support this clone. V and J are TRBV2 and TRBJ2-6, with no clear D. Trimming cost V 0 bases and J 0 bases, with 6 bases left between them. Germline lookup yields CDR1 SNHLY and CDR2 FYNNEI. CDR3 length: 16 amino acids. The CDR3 DNA follows: TGTGCCAGCAGTGAAGCAGCCTTCTCTGGGGCCAACGTCCTGACTTTC. Its protein product is CASSEAAFSGANVLTF.

The chain uses TRBV7-2 and TRBJ1-1; TRBD1 matches 8 bases. V was pared by 6 bases and J by 5 bases, with 14 bases of the junction left unmatched. The CDR3 totals 16 residues. Per germline, CDR1 SGHTA and CDR2 FQGNSA. Here the CDR3 reads CASSLPVGQGRTEAFF. Written as DNA, the CDR3 is TGTGCCAGCAGTCTCCCCGTCGGACAGGGAAGGACTGAAGCTTTCTTT.

The chain is built from TRBV9 and TRBJ2-2, with 9 bases aligning to TRBD1. Trimming removed 3 bases from V and 5 bases from J; junction bases left unmatched: 8. CDR3 length: 16 residues. Germline lookup yields CDR1 SGDLS and CDR2 YYNGEE. The CDR3 loop reads CASSARDRVGTGELFF. The CDR3 DNA sequence: TGTGCCAGCAGCGCCCGGGACAGGGTCGGAACCGGGGAGCTGTTTTTT.

The chain uses TRBV5-6 and TRBJ2-7, with TRBD1 identical over 8 bases. Germline V gene sequence: CDR1 SGHDT, CDR2 YYEEEE. The CDR3 runs 12 residues. With V trimmed by 4 bases and J by 8 bases, 5 bases remained unmatched. CDR3 sequence: CASSTGQGKQYF. DNA of the CDR3: TGTGCCAGCAGCACAGGACAGGGAAAGCAGTACTTC.

DNA of the CDR3: TGTGCCTGGGGACCGAGAGGCCCGGGAGGCTACACCTTC. As protein: CAWGPRGPGGYTF. The V call is TRBV30, the J call TRBJ1-2; no reliable D call. The germline CDR1 and CDR2 sequences are GTSNPN and SVGIG (reference sequence). V was trimmed by 5 bases and J by 8 bases, leaving 18 bases between them. This CDR3 has 13 residues.

The chain carries TRBV10-3 and TRBJ1-1; weak D call: TRBD1 (6 bases). Germline lookup yields CDR1 ENHRY and CDR2 SYGVKD. This CDR3 is 13 amino acids long. Trimming stripped 6 bases from V and 2 bases from J, with 10 bases between. The CDR3 nucleotides are TGTGCCATCAGACAGGGAGTCAACACTGAAGCTTTCTTT. Residues: CAIRQGVNTEAFF.

V usage is TRBV4-1 and J usage is TRBJ2-4; TRBD1 matches at 10 bases. The CDR3 covers 21 residues. V dropped 0 bases and J dropped 0; count of bases not matched to a gene: 14. The germline gives CDR1 MGHRA, CDR2 YSYEKL. The CDR3 region has the DNA TGCGCCAGCAGCCAAGATTTATCGGGGACAGGGGTGAAGCTAGCCAAAAACATTCAGTACTTC. Its translation is CASSQDLSGTGVKLAKNIQYF.

The gene calls are TRBV10-2 and TRBJ1-3, with D uncertain. V was trimmed by 3 bases and J by 0 bases, leaving 6 bases between them. Germline values: CDR1 WSHSY, CDR2 SAAADI. The CDR3 totals 14 residues. CDR3 nucleotides: TGCGCCAGCAGTGACAGGAACTCTGGAAACACCATATATTTT. Translation: CASSDRNSGNTIYF.

This clone was seen more than once but under ten times. V usage is TRBV7-8 and J usage is TRBJ2-1, with D unresolved. CDR1 and CDR2 (germline): SGHVS, FQNEAQ. Trimming shortened V by 5 bases and J by 8 bases, and 16 bases separated the two germline ends. The CDR3 totals 14 residues. In DNA form, the CDR3 reads TGTGCCAGCAGCACCTTGACAATTGGCGATGAGCAGTTCTTC. Translated, it gives CASSTLTIGDEQFF. Full variable domain (outside the CDR3, taken from reference TRBV7-8 and TRBJ2-1): GAGVSQSPRYKVAKRGQDVALRCDPISGHVSLFWYQQALGQGPEFLTYFQNEAQLDKSGLPSDRFFAERPEGSVSTLKIQRTQQEDSAVYLCASSTLTIGDEQFFGPGTRLTVL.